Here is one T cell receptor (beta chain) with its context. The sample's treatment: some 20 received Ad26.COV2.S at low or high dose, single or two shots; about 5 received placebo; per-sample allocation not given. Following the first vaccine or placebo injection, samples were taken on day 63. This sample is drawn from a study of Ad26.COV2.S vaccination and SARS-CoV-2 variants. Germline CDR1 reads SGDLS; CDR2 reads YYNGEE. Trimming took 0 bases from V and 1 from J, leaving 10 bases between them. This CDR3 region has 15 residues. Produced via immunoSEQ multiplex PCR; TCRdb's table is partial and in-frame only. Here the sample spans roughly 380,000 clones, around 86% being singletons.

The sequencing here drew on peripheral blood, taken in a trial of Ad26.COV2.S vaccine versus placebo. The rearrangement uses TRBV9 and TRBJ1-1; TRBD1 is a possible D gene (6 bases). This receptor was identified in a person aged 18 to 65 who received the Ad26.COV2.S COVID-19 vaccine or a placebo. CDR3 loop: CASSVDDRRNTEAFF. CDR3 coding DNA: TGTGCCAGCAGCGTAGATGACAGGAGGAACACTGAAGCTTTCTTT. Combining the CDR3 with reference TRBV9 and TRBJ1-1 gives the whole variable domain DSGVTQTPKHLITATGQRVTLRCSPRSGDLSVYWYQQSLDQGLQFLIQYYNGEERAKGNILERFSAQQFPDLHSELNLSSLELGDSALYFCASSVDDRRNTEAFFGQGTRLTVV.